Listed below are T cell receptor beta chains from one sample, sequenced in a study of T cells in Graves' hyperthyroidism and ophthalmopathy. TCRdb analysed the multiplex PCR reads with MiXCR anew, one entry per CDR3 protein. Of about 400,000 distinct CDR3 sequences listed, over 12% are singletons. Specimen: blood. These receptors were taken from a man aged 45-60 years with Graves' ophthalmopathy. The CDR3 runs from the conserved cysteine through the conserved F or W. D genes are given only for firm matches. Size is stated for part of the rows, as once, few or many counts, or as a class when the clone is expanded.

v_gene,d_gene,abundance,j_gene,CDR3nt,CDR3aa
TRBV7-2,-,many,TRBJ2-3,TGTGCCAGCAGCTACGGACTAAGTCCTTCTGGTGGTACGCAGTATTTT,CASSYGLSPSGGTQYF
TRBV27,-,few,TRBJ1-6,TGTGCCAGCACATCTCCGGGACCCGGACGTTCACCCCTCCACTTT,CASTSPGPGRSPLHF
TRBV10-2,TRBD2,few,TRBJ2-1,TGCGCCAGCAGCGCCGGGACTAGCGGGATGGTTGAGCAGTTCTTC,CASSAGTSGMVEQFF
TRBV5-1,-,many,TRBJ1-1,TGCGCCAGCAGCCGTCATTTTCGGGGAAAGAACACTGAAGCTTTCTTT,CASSRHFRGKNTEAFF
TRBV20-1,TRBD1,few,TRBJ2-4,TGCAGTGCTGGACTGACAGGGGCCAAAAACATTCAGTACTTC,CSAGLTGAKNIQYF
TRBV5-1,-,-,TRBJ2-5,TGCGCCAGCAAAGGATACCAAGAGACCCAGTACTTC,CASKGYQETQYF
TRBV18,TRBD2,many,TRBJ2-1,TGTGCCAGCTCACCCCGGGGGGGTCCAGCGGGGTACAATGAGCAGTTCTTC,CASSPRGGPAGYNEQFF
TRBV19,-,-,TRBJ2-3,TGTGCCAGTAGTACTCCCGGGAGCCCGTCTACCACAGATACGCAGTATTTT,CASSTPGSPSTTDTQYF
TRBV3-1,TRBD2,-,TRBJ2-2,TGTGCCAGCAGGGGTAGCGGGAGTCACGGGGAGCTGTTTTTT,CASRGSGSHGELFF
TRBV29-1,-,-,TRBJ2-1,TGCAGCGTTGATGGACCACGAGGAAGTTACAATGAGCAGTTCTTC,CSVDGPRGSYNEQFF
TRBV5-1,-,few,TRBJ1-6,TGCGCCAGCAGCTTGGGGATGGGCCAAACCGACGGGGGTTCACCCCTCCACTTT,CASSLGMGQTDGGSPLHF
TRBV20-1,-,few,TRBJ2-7,TGCAGTGCAAGCGAATTCCGGGACTTCTCCTACGAGCAGTACTTC,CSASEFRDFSYEQYF
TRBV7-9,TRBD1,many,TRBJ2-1,TGTGCCAGCAGCCAAGACGGGACAGGGCAAAATGAGCAGTTCTTC,CASSQDGTGQNEQFF
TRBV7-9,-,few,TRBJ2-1,TGTGCCAGCAGTTCGCAGGGCGGGTACAATGAGCAGTTCTTC,CASSSQGGYNEQFF
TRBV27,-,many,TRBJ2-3,TGTGCCAGCAGTCTCCTGGGACTGGTTAGCACAGATACGCAGTATTTT,CASSLLGLVSTDTQYF
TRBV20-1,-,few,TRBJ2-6,TGCAGTGCTAGGCTTCCGGGAGCTGGGGCCAACGTCCTGACTTTC,CSARLPGAGANVLTF
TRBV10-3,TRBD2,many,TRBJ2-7,TGTGCCGTCAAGGCCGGGACTATATACGAGCAGTACTTC,CAVKAGTIYEQYF
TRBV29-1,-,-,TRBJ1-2,TGCAGCGCAGGTGTGATCAATTATGGCTACACCTTC,CSAGVINYGYTF
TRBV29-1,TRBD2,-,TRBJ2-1,TGCAGCGTTATCCTAAGCGCGACTAGCGGGAGTTCTCCCAGGGGCTACAATGAGCAGTTCTTC,CSVILSATSGSSPRGYNEQFF